The 6 T cell receptor beta chains listed next were all sequenced from one sample in a study of beta chain features in type 1 diabetes. Investigators reverse transcribed all isolated RNA, so they sequenced expressed TCRB transcripts. Sequencing was performed with immunoSEQ multiplex PCR; in TCRdb, only in-frame clones are kept and a portion is missing. The table includes 600,000 to 650,000 clones, about 14% detected once. The sample taken for sequencing was naive CD4+ T cells from blood. All receptors come from a man between 18 and 35 years old in good health.

Notes on this clone: The junction and the germline gene differ at one end; a read error may be behind it. The gene calls are TRBV5-1 and TRBJ1-6; D unclear. This CDR3 contains 13 residues. Germline CDR1 is SGHRS and CDR2 is YFSETQ. The CDR3 sequence: CASSLASRSSLHF. The CDR3 bases are TGCGCCAGCAGCTTGGCGAGTCGTTCATCCCTCCACTTT.

The genes are TRBV6-5 and TRBJ2-5, with 13 bases lining up with TRBD2. Germline CDR1 and CDR2: MNHEY and SVGAGI. The CDR3 length is 16 residues. Trimming cost V 2 bases and J 5 bases; bases outside gene matches: 5. The CDR3 spells CASSYRTSGRRETQYF. The CDR3 coding sequence is TGTGCCAGCAGTTACAGGACTAGCGGGAGACGGGAGACCCAGTACTTC.

The rearrangement uses TRBV5-1 and TRBJ2-5; TRBD2 might be the D (5 bases). The V end was cut by 7 bases, the J end by 2 bases, with 15 bases between. Germline CDR1 SGHRS, CDR2 YFSETQ. CDR3 size: 14 residues. The CDR3 here is CASGPWTGQETQYF. DNA for the CDR3: TGCGCCAGCGGACCTTGGACGGGACAAGAGACCCAGTACTTC.

The chain links TRBV5-6 to TRBJ1-2, with D uncertain. V lost 0 bases, J lost 1 base, and 13 bases lay in between. Germline lookup yields CDR1 SGHDT and CDR2 YYEEEE. The CDR3 runs to 16 residues. This chain's CDR3 is CASSLAARNINYGYTF. DNA for the CDR3: TGTGCCAGCAGCTTGGCTGCCCGTAACATTAACTATGGCTACACCTTC.

The J gene is TRBJ2-7, the V gene TRBV6-6, with a possible D match to TRBD2 (5 bases). The CDR3 covers 14 residues. From germline, CDR1 is MNHNY and CDR2 SVGAGI (reference sequence). Trimming pared 5 bases from V and 3 bases from J, leaving 14 bases between. Written as DNA, the CDR3 is TGTGCCAGCAGTCCCCCGGAGGCCGTCTACGAGCAGTACTTC. Amino acids: CASSPPEAVYEQYF.

V usage is TRBV28 and J usage is TRBJ1-2, with D possibly being TRBD1 (5 bases). The CDR3 extends over 15 amino acids. Germline lookup yields CDR1 MDHEN and CDR2 SYDVKM. V was shortened by 6 bases and J by 7 bases, with 21 bases between the two germline ends. CDR3 amino acids: CASRWSVGTSGGYTF. CDR3 coding DNA: TGTGCCAGCAGGTGGTCTGTCGGGACCTCGGGTGGCTACACCTTC.